Listed here is a single T cell receptor (beta chain). The sample belongs to a study of T cell responses to AZD1222 COVID-19 vaccine. Sequenced by immunoSEQ multiplex PCR; TCRdb stores in-frame clones only, minus some. The sample records about 120,000 clones, 70% to 90% being singletons. The sequencing here drew on peripheral blood, taken on day 0 of MenACWY control vaccination. This clonotype was sampled from an adult in good health.

The CDR3 DNA is TGTGCCAGCAGCTTAGGATACAATCAGCCCCAGCATTTT. Residues: CASSLGYNQPQHF. The V and J genes are TRBV7-2 and TRBJ1-5; no clear D gene. Per the germline V gene, CDR1 is SGHTA and CDR2 is FQGNSA. There are 13 residues in the CDR3. The germline V and J ends were trimmed by 1 base and 3 bases, with 4 bases remaining between them.